These 9 T cell receptor beta chains were all obtained from the same sample, sequenced in a study of shared clonotypes between healthy human individuals. TCRdb's table, derived via immunoSEQ multiplex PCR, lists solely in-frame clones and lacks some. There are roughly 2.2 million clones in the sample; about 90% occur only once, and 0.37% lies in the top ten. Sequencing was performed on naive CD4+ T cells from PBMCs. As for subset: CD45RA+ positively selected. The receptors come from a man aged 18-30 years in good health. Some clones in this sample may be carry-over from other donors' samples.

CDR3 amino acids: CASSSGGLAGTVYEQYF. The CDR3, as DNA: TGCGCCAGCAGCTCTGGAGGACTAGCGGGGACGGTTTACGAGCAGTACTTC. This chain uses TRBV5-1 with TRBJ2-7, with 12 bases aligning to TRBD2. V dropped 3 bases and J dropped 4; count of bases not matched to a gene: 11. The germline V gene encodes CDR1 SGHRS and CDR2 YFSETQ. This CDR3 contains 17 residues.

J is TRBJ2-5 and V is TRBV5-1, with 12 bases identical to TRBD2. CDR3 length equals 18 residues. Germline CDR1 SGHRS, CDR2 YFSETQ. Trimming took 0 bases from V and 4 from J; bases not matched to a gene: 10. In nucleotides, the CDR3 is TGCGCCAGCAGCTTGGGACGACTAGCGGGAGTTAGTGTAGAGACCCAGTACTTC. Its translation: CASSLGRLAGVSVETQYF. The entire variable domain, with the rest obtained from reference TRBV5-1 and TRBJ2-5, is as follows: KAGVTQTPRYLIKTRGQQVTLSCSPISGHRSVSWYQQTPGQGLQFLFEYFSETQRNKGNFPGRFSGRQFSNSRSEMNVSTLELGDSALYLCASSLGRLAGVSVETQYFGPGTRLLVL.

CDR3 DNA: TGTGCCAGCAGCTTGAAAGGAGCCAAAAACATTCAGTACTTC. The encoded protein is CASSLKGAKNIQYF. The J gene is TRBJ2-4, the V gene TRBV5-6, with D uncertain. This CDR3 spans 14 amino acids. The germline CDR1 and CDR2 sequences are SGHDT and YYEEEE. Trimming removed 1 base from V and 0 bases from J, with 5 bases in between.

Concerning this clone: Other DNA variants within this sample encode the same CDR3. The chain recombines TRBV5-1 with TRBJ2-3; the D is unclear. V was clipped by 2 bases and J by 4 bases, with 5 bases between them. The CDR3 has 12 amino acids. CDR1 SGHRS and CDR2 YFSETQ come from the germline V gene. CDR3 in amino acids: CASSLGSDTQYF. In nucleotides, the CDR3 is TGCGCCAGCAGCTTAGGGTCAGATACGCAGTATTTT.

J is TRBJ1-1 and V is TRBV10-3, with no clear D. CDR1 is ENHRY and CDR2 is SYGVKD in the germline V gene. This CDR3 has 17 amino acids. V lost 2 bases, J lost 2 bases, and 18 bases lay in between. CDR3 region: CAISELRGQRSNTEAFF. The CDR3 DNA is TGTGCCATCAGTGAGCTCCGCGGCCAGCGGAGTAACACTGAAGCTTTCTTT.

The rearrangement uses TRBV7-3 and TRBJ2-1; D is undetermined. The CDR3 spans 15 residues. Germline V gene data show CDR1 as SGHTA and CDR2 as FQGTGA. With 3 bases removed from V and 2 bases from J, the gap between germline ends came to 11 bases. The CDR3, as DNA: TGTGCCAGCAGCTTTGATGTTCGCCCCTACAATGAGCAGTTCTTC. Its protein is CASSFDVRPYNEQFF.

A single count supports this clone. The V call is TRBV10-3, the J call TRBJ2-1; 9 bases are shared with TRBD1. CDR1 ENHRY and CDR2 SYGVKD come from the germline V gene. With 8 bases clipped from V and 6 bases from J, the junction kept 8 bases outside the gene matches. The CDR3 contains 14 residues. CDR3 coding DNA: TGTGCCATCGCTGGGGGACAGGGTCCCAATGAGCAGTTCTTC. It yields the protein CAIAGGQGPNEQFF.

This rearrangement joins TRBV20-1 to TRBJ2-1, with D hard to call. V gave up 7 bases and J gave up 5 bases, with 9 bases separating them. From germline, CDR1 is DFQATT and CDR2 SNEGSKA (reference sequence). The CDR3 runs to 11 residues. The CDR3 DNA reads as TGCAGTGGAACGCCGGACAATGAGCAGTTCTTC. Protein sequence: CSGTPDNEQFF.

The chain couples TRBV5-1 to TRBJ2-1; D possibly matches TRBD1 or TRBD2 (5 bases each). The CDR3 loop spans 13 amino acids. V was trimmed by 3 bases and J by 7 bases, leaving 11 bases between them. Germline lookup yields CDR1 SGHRS and CDR2 YFSETQ. This chain's CDR3 is CASSYGRENEQFF. In DNA, the CDR3 is TGCGCCAGCAGCTACGGCAGGGAGAATGAGCAGTTCTTC.